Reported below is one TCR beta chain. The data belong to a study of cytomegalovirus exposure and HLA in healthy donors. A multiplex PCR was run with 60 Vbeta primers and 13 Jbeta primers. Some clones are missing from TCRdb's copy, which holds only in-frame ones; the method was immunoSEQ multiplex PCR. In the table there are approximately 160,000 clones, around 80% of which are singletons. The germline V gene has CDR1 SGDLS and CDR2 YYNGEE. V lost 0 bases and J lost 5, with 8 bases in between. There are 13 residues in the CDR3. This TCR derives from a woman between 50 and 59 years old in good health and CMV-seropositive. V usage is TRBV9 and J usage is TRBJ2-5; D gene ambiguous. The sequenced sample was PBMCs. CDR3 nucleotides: TGTGCCAGCAGCGTAGACTACGGTGAGACCCAGTACTTC. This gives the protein CASSVDYGETQYF.